These 16 T cell receptor beta chains share one sample of origin, sequenced in a study of blood T cell repertoires in COVID-19. Repertoires were generated with immunoSEQ multiplex PCR, while TCRdb's copy carries only in-frame clones and drops some. This table has fewer than 450,000 clones, 91% appearing once. Sequencing was performed on peripheral blood. These receptors were collected from a woman younger than 35 who had recovered from COVID-19.

The J gene is TRBJ2-3, the V gene TRBV6-2 or TRBV6-3; a possible D gene is TRBD2 (6 bases). V lost 5 bases to trimming and J lost 4 bases, with 13 bases between them. This CDR3 comprises 14 residues. Germline values: CDR1 MNHEY, CDR2 SVGEGT. CDR3 in amino acids: CASSRTSRADTQYF. Here the CDR3 DNA reads TGTGCCAGCAGTCGTACTAGCAGGGCAGATACGCAGTATTTT.

The chain employs TRBV29-1 and TRBJ1-2, with D tentatively TRBD1 (6 bases). V lost 3 bases and J 4 bases, leaving 12 bases between the germline ends. CDR1 is SQVTM and CDR2 is ANQGSEA in the germline V gene. CDR3 size: 13 residues. The CDR3 loop is CSVEAGVGYGYTF. In nucleotides, the CDR3 is TGCAGCGTTGAGGCAGGGGTAGGCTATGGCTACACCTTC.

This clone was seen just once. V gene TRBV6-1 combines with J gene TRBJ2-1; 8 bases line up with TRBD2. The germline V gene encodes CDR1 MNHNS and CDR2 SASEGT. V dropped 4 bases and J dropped 0; count of bases not matched to a gene: 5. This CDR3 is built from 16 residues. The CDR3, as DNA: TGTGCCAGCAGTGCCAGCGGGAGAAGCTCCTACAATGAGCAGTTCTTC. Translated, it gives CASSASGRSSYNEQFF.

This chain links TRBV27 with TRBJ1-1; D call uncertain. The V and J ends lost 4 bases and 1 base respectively, with 4 bases between them. Germline assignment: CDR1 MNHEY and CDR2 SMNVEV (reference sequence). The CDR3 loop spans 12 amino acids. In DNA, the CDR3 is TGTGCCAGCAGTTCAGGGAACACTGAAGCTTTCTTT. Translated, it gives CASSSGNTEAFF.

The chain carries TRBV3-1 (or the pseudogene TRBV3-2) and TRBJ2-1; D may be TRBD2 (6 bases). V shed 8 bases and J shed 2 bases, with 10 bases lying between them. The germline V gene encodes CDR1 LGHDT and CDR2 YNNKEL (reference sequence). The length of the CDR3 is 13 residues. CDR3 DNA: TGTGCCAGCTCGGGGGAAACCTACAATGAGCAGTTCTTC. This gives the protein CASSGETYNEQFF.

The CDR3 nucleotides are TGTGCCAGCAGGCCTTATGATAGAGGCGAGCAGTACGTC. It translates to CASRPYDRGEQYV. This rearrangement joins TRBV6-5 to TRBJ2-7, with unresolved D. Germline lookup yields CDR1 MNHEY and CDR2 SVGAGI. V lost 6 bases and J 6 bases, leaving 15 bases between the germline ends. The CDR3 is made up of 13 amino acids.

The chain links TRBV27 to TRBJ1-5; D might be TRBD1 (6 bases). The CDR3 totals 16 residues. With 10 bases removed from V and 3 bases from J, the gap between germline ends came to 22 bases. In germline, CDR1 is MNHEY, CDR2 SMNVEV (reference sequence). The CDR3 DNA is TGTGCCACCACGGCCGATATCGTGGGGGCCAATCAGCCCCAGCATTTT. It specifies CATTADIVGANQPQHF.

The chain joins TRBV30 to TRBJ1-1, with no clear D. This CDR3 spans 13 amino acids. Germline V gene data show CDR1 as GTSNPN and CDR2 as SVGIG (reference sequence). V lost 3 bases to trimming and J lost 1 base, with 9 bases between them. CDR3 in amino acids: CAWRYRRNTEAFF. DNA of the CDR3: TGTGCCTGGAGGTACAGAAGGAACACTGAAGCTTTCTTT.

The chain combines TRBV7-9 with TRBJ1-6; D unclear. Germline values: CDR1 SEHNR, CDR2 FQNEAQ (reference sequence). This CDR3 spans 12 amino acids. The V end was cut by 2 bases, the J end by 8 bases, with 4 bases between. CDR3 region: CASSLPYSPLHF. CDR3 nucleotides: TGTGCCAGCAGCTTACCGTATTCACCCCTCCACTTT.

The chain couples TRBV2 to TRBJ1-6; TRBD1 matches at 7 bases. The CDR3 length is 17 residues. CDR1 is SNHLY, CDR2 FYNNEI, per germline. V trimming: 4 bases; J trimming: 0 bases; junction bases outside the gene matches: 6. The chain's CDR3 is CASSGTGVLSYNSPLHF. The CDR3 DNA reads as TGTGCCAGCAGTGGGACAGGAGTCCTCTCCTATAATTCACCCCTCCACTTT. The full variable domain, its missing parts supplied by reference TRBV2 and TRBJ1-6, is EPEVTQTPSHQVTQMGQEVILRCVPISNHLYFYWYRQILGQKVEFLVSFYNNEISEKSEIFDDQFSVERPDGSNFTLKIRSTKLEDSAMYFCASSGTGVLSYNSPLHFGNGTRLTVT.

The rearrangement uses TRBV6-5 and TRBJ1-1, with 10 bases lining up with TRBD1. From germline, CDR1 is MNHEY and CDR2 SVGAGI. V shed 8 bases, J shed 5 bases, and the junction held 2 bases outside the gene matches. The length of the CDR3 is 12 residues. This CDR3 is CASWTGGTEAFF. CDR3 in DNA: TGTGCCAGCTGGACAGGGGGGACTGAAGCTTTCTTT.

The chain recombines TRBV2 with TRBJ1-2; TRBD1 matches 7 bases. Germline trimming cut 10 bases from V and 0 bases from J; bases unmatched to any gene: 5. The length of the CDR3 is 13 residues. Germline CDR1 is SNHLY and CDR2 is FYNNEI. Here the CDR3 DNA reads TGTGCCAACCCCCAGGGGGCTAACTATGGCTACACCTTC. It codes for CANPQGANYGYTF.

The V gene is TRBV21-1, the J gene TRBJ1-6; TRBD1, the table's D call, was not compared with the DNA. TRBV21-1 is given as a pseudogene. The CDR3 contains 17 residues. The DNA of the CDR3 is TGTGCCAGCAGCATCCACCGGGACAGGGGGCGGAATTCACCCCTCCACTTT. Translating it yields CASSIHRDRGRNSPLHF.

CDR3 region: CASGRTGELTGETQYF. The CDR3 nucleotides read TGTGCTAGTGGAAGGACAGGGGAATTGACGGGGGAGACCCAGTACTTC. The chain uses TRBV12-5 and TRBJ2-5; TRBD1 aligns across 9 bases. From germline, CDR1 is LGHNT and CDR2 FRNRAP. The J segment lost 5 bases and the V segment lost 6 bases, leaving 13 bases of the junction unmatched. The CDR3 sequence is 16 residues long.

The DNA for the CDR3 is TGTGCCAGCAGTGAACTCAGGGCCCATAACTATGGCTACACCTTC. This encodes CASSELRAHNYGYTF. The rearrangement uses TRBV2 and TRBJ1-2; D is perhaps TRBD1 (5 bases). Trimming took off 2 bases at V and 1 base at J, with 11 bases between the two ends. Per germline, CDR1 SNHLY and CDR2 FYNNEI. The CDR3 is 15 amino acids.

V usage is TRBV5-5 and J usage is TRBJ2-3, with TRBD2 identical over 10 bases. With V trimmed by 3 bases and J by 0 bases, 7 bases remained unmatched. Germline lookup yields CDR1 SGHKS and CDR2 YYEKEE (reference sequence). The CDR3 consists of 17 residues. This chain's CDR3 is CASSSVAGGPSTDTQYF. The CDR3 DNA reads as TGTGCCAGCAGCTCAGTAGCGGGAGGACCGAGCACAGATACGCAGTATTTT.